The following is a T cell receptor beta chain sequence with its context. These data come from a study of blood T cell repertoires in COVID-19. Study summary: Samples taken during acute and convalescent COVID-19 were collected in the United States, Italy and Spain. The cDNA or gDNA used as material had been derived from T cells, B-cell-depleted T cells, or PBMCs.

Authors' data handling: Reference gene primer amplification in the assay estimated nucleated cell counts. Generated by immunoSEQ multiplex PCR, the TCRdb table keeps only in-frame clones and is missing some. Clonal size and the V and J genes are those of that table, whereas D and trimming came from the DNA. The sample shows approximately 97,000 clones, roughly 80% of them seen only once. CDR1 and CDR2 from the germline V gene are SGHAT and FQNNGV. The CDR3 is made up of 15 amino acids. Trimming removed 1 base from V and 3 bases from J, with 7 bases in between. The chain joins TRBV11-2 to TRBJ1-6; no firm D call. Sequenced input: peripheral blood. The sequence derives from a human donor in a cohort sampled during active COVID-19. The CDR3 sequence is CASSLVELYNSPLHF. Here the CDR3 DNA reads TGTGCCAGCAGCTTAGTTGAACTCTATAATTCACCCCTCCACTTT.